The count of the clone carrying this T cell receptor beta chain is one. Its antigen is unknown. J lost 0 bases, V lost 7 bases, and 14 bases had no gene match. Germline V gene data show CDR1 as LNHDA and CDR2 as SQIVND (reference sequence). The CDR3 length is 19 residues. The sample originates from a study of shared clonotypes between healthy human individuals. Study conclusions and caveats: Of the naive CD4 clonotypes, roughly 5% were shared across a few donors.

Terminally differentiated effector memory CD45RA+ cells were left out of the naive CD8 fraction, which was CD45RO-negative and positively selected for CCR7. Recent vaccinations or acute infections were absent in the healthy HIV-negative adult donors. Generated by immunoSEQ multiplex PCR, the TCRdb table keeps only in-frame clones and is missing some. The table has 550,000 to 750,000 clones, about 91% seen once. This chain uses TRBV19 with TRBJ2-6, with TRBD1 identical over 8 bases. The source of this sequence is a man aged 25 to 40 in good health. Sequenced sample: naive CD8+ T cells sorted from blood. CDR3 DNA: TGTGCCAGTAACGGTTGGGACAGGATCCAGACCTCTGGGGCCAACGTCCTGACTTTC. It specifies CASNGWDRIQTSGANVLTF.